This T cell receptor beta chain is from a study of OX40 agonist ivuxolimab in advanced cancers. Regarding the research as a whole: The costimulatory receptor OX40 (CD134) was targeted by ivuxolimab, a fully human IgG2 agonistic monoclonal antibody. Intravenous ivuxolimab was administered to patients every 2 weeks at six dose levels: 0.01, 0.1, 0.3, 1.5, 3 and 10 mg/kg. Of the approximately 50 dose-escalation patients, hepatocellular carcinoma was present in about 20, melanoma in around 15, renal cell carcinoma in 9 and head and neck cancer in 9. In the dose-escalation cohort, around four fifths of patients were male, and the mean age was around 60 years with a range of roughly 20 to 79. Prior anti-PD-1, anti-PD-L1 or anti-CTLA-4 therapy was permitted, and 40% to 50% of dose-escalation patients had received checkpoint inhibitors. Partial responses were achieved by three dose-escalation patients, of whom one had hepatocellular carcinoma and two had cutaneous melanoma. The purpose of peripheral TCRbeta sequencing was to test whether ivuxolimab changed TCR sequence diversity and led to clonal T-cell expansion. The monotherapy dose-escalation portion (N of about 47 patients) of the phase I ivuxolimab trial is reported in the paper. Overall results and qualifications from the work: In the 0.1-3.0 mg/kg groups, partial responders were among the patients with the lowest normalized peripheral clonal expansion, particularly in CD8+ T cells. After ivuxolimab, more expanded clones were found on average in CD8+ T cells than in CD4+ T cells. At doses of 0.1 to 3.0 mg/kg, clonal expansion of both CD4+ and CD8+ T cells in blood was seen between baseline and week 6. Low levels of normalized T-cell clonal expansion were also shown by some nonresponding patients. Antigen specificity was not determined for the clonally expanded peripheral T cells.

Patients with a history of autoimmune disease or receiving systemic immunosuppression were excluded from the trial. Peripheral blood for TCR sequencing was collected from all dose cohorts at baseline, on cycle 4 day 1, and on cycle 7 day 1. The samples were taken from a phase I, first-in-human, multicenter, open-label dose-escalation trial of ivuxolimab. Adults with locally advanced or metastatic melanoma, renal cell carcinoma, hepatocellular carcinoma or head and neck squamous cell carcinoma were enrolled in the trial. CD4+ and CD8+ T cells were sorted separately from peripheral blood before TCR sequencing. As to this clone: Its binding antigen is unknown. No clone much larger than this one lies a single base away; base qualities are absent.

Trimming costs V 0 bases and J 1 base, and their ends lie 12 bases apart. The CDR1 and CDR2 encoded by the germline V gene are LGHNA and YSLEER. The CDR3 goes from the cysteine to the phenylalanine over 16 residues. Of all the DNA, just the CDR3 is kept, 48 bases in frame from base 1. Genomic DNA was extracted from sorted cells for sequencing of the TCRbeta CDR3 region. TCRbeta CDR3 regions were sequenced using the immunoSEQ Assay. What TCRdb holds here is the immuneACCESS table cut down to in-frame rearrangements. Part of the clones is not present; checked against another copy, under half of the missing clones reflect an unresolved V gene, and the others are unexplained. The sample table lists 35,000 to 55,000 clones, roughly 94% of them with a count of one. 8% to 13% of the sample belongs to the ten largest clones.

The V and J segments used are TRBV4-3 and TRBJ1-2, with an unclear D gene assignment. The TCR was taken from an adult with an advanced solid tumor such as melanoma, head and neck, liver or kidney cancer. This specimen consisted of CD4+ or CD8+ T cells sorted from blood, obtained in a trial of the OX40 agonist ivuxolimab. The CDR3 amino acid sequence is: CASSQDPIAGNYGYTF. At the DNA level, the sequence is TGCGCCAGCAGCCAAGATCCAATCGCGGGTAACTATGGCTACACCTTC.